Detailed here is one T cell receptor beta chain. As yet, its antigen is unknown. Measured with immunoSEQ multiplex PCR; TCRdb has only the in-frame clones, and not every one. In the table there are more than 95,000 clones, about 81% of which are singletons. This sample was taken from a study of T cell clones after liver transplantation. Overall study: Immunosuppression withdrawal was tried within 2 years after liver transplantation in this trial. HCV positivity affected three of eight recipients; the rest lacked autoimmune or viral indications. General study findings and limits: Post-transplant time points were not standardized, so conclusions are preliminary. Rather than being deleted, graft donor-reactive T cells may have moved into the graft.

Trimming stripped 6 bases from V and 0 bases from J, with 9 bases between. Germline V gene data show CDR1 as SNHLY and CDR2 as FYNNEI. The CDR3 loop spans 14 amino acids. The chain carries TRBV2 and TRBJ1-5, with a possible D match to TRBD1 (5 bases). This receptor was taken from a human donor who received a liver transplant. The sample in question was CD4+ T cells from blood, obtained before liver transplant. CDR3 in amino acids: CASRPTGSNQPQHF. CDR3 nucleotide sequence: TGTGCCAGCAGGCCTACAGGTAGCAATCAGCCCCAGCATTTT.